The T cell receptor (beta chain) described here comes from a study of cytomegalovirus exposure and HLA in healthy donors. Findings of the study overall: Later analysis found that TCR beta chains associated with HLA were more clonally expanded than other, equally common chains. One cluster of highly shared sequence variants probably arose as a sequencing artifact. Solely CMV serostatus was available to characterize immune exposure. Reportedly, diagnosis of cytomegalovirus status by the classifier showed high specificity and sensitivity.

On this clone itself: Its antigen is unknown.

Trimming stripped 2 bases from V and 9 bases from J, with 11 bases between. The length of the CDR3 is 14 residues. Per the germline V gene, CDR1 is MGHDK and CDR2 is SYGVNS. The PCR was carried out with 60 Vbeta primers and 13 Jbeta primers. Method: immunoSEQ multiplex PCR; TCRdb's copy keeps in-frame clones and lacks some. Of roughly 73,000 clones listed, roughly 80% were seen once; the top ten hold 2% to 3%. The chain recombines TRBV25-1 with TRBJ2-6, with D unresolved. The clonotype originates from a woman in her forties or fifties in good health and CMV-seronegative. The specimen sequenced was PBMCs. The CDR3 region is CASSEPGGLNVLTF. DNA of the CDR3: TGTGCCAGCAGTGAACCGGGTGGCCTCAACGTCCTGACTTTC.